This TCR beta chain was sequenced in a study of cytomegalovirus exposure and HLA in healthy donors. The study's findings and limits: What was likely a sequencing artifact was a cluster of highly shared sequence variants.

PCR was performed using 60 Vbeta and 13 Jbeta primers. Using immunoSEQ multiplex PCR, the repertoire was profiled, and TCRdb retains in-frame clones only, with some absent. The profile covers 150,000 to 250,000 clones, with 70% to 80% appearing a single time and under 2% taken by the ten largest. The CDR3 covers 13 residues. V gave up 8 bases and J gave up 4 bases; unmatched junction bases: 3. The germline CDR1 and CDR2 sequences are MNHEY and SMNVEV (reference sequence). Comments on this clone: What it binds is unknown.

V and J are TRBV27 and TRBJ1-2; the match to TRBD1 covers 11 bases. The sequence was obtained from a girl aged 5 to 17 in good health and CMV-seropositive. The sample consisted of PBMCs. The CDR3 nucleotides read TGTGCCAGCGGGGGACAGGGGGGCTATGGCTACACCTTC. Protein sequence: CASGGQGGYGYTF.